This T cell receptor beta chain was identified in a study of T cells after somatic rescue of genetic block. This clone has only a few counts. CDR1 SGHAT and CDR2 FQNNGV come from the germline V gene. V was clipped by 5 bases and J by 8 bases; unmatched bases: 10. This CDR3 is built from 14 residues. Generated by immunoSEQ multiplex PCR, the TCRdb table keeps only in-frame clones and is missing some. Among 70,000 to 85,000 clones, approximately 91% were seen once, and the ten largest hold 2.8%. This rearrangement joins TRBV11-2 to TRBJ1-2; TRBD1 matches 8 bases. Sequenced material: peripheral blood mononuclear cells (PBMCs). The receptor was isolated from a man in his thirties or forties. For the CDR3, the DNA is TGTGCCAGCAGCACCTCCAGGGGGCTTAGCGGCTACACCTTC. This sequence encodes CASSTSRGLSGYTF.